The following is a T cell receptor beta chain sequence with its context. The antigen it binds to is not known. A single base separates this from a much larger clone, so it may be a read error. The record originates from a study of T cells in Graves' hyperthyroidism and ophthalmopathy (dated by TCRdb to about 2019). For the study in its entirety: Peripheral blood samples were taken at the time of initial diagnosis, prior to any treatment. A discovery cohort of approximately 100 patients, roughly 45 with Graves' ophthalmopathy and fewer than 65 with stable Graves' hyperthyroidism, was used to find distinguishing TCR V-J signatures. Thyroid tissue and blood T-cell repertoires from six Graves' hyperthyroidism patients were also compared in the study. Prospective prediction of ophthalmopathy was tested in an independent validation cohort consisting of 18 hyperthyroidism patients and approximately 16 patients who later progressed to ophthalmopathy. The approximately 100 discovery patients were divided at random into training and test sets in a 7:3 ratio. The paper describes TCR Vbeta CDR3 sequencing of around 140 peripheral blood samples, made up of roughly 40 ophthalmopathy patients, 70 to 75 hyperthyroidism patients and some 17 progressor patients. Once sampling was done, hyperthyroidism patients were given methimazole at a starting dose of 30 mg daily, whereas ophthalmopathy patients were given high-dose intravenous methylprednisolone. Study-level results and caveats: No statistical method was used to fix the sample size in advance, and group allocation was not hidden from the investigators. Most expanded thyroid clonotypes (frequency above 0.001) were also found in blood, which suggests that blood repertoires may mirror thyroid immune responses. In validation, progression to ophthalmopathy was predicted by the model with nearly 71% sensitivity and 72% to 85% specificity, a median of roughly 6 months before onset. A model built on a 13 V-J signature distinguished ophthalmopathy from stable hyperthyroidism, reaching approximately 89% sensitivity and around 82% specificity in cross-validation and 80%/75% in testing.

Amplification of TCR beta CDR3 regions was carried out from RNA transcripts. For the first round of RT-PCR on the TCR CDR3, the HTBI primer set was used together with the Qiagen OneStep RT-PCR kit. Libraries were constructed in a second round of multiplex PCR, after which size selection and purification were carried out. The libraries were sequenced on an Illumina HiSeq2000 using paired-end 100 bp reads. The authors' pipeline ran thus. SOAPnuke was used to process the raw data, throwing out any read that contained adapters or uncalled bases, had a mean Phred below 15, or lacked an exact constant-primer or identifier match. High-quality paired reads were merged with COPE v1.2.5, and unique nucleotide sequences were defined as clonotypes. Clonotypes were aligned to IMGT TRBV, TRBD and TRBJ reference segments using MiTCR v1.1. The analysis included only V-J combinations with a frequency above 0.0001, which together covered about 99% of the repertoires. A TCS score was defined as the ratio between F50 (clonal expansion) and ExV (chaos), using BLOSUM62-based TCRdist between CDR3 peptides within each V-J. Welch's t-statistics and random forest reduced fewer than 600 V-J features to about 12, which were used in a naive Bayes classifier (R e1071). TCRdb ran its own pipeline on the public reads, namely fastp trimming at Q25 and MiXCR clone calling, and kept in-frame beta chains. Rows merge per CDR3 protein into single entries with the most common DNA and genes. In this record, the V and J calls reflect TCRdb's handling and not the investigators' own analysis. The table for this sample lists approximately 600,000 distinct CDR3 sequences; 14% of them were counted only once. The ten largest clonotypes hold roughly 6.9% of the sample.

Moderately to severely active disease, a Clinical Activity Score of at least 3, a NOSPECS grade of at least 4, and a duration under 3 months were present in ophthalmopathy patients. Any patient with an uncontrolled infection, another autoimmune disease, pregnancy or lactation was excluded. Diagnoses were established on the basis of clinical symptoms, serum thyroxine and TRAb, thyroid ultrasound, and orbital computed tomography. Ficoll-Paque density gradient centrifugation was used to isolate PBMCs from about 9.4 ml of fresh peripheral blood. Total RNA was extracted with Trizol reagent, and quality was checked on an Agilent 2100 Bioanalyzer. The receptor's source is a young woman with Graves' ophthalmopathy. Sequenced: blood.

The sequence in DNA is TGTGCCACCAGTGATTTGCGCCTGGGGCTAGCGGGAGGGCCGCGTGAGGAGTTCTTC. This translates into CATSDLRLGLAGGPREEFF. Recombination linked TRBV24-1 to TRBJ2-1, with 12 bases aligning to TRBD2. The germline V gene supplies CDR1 KGHDR and CDR2 SFDVKD. Spanning cysteine to phenylalanine, the CDR3 consists of 19 amino acids. Left in the record is the CDR3 DNA by itself, 57 bases read in frame from the first base.